This paragraph covers one T cell receptor beta chain sequence. The assay was immunoSEQ multiplex PCR, and TCRdb's table has in-frame clones only and misses some. The sample holds about 88,000 clones, approximately 85% seen once. This specimen comes from a study of OX40 agonist ivuxolimab in advanced cancers. V gave up 6 bases and J gave up 0 bases; unmatched junction bases: 10. CDR3 length: 16 amino acids. The germline CDR1 and CDR2 sequences are MDHEN and SYDVKM. The source material was CD4+ or CD8+ T cells sorted from blood, sampled in a trial of the OX40 agonist ivuxolimab. This clonotype originated in an adult with an advanced solid tumor such as melanoma, head and neck, liver or kidney cancer. V is TRBV28 and J is TRBJ2-7, with 8 bases that match TRBD2. The CDR3 nucleotides read TGTGCCAGCAGGGCCGGGGGGGCAGAGAGCTCCTACGAGCAGTACGTC. It translates to CASRAGGAESSYEQYV.